A single sample gave rise to the 26 T cell receptor beta chains below, sequenced in a study of vaccination effects on CD4 cells after COVID-19. Produced via immunoSEQ multiplex PCR; TCRdb's table is partial and in-frame only. The table includes roughly 63,000 clones, 80% detected once. Before sequencing, viral peptide pools were used by the ViraFEST assay to expand antigen-specific CD4+ T cells. The culture ran for 10 days, and then CD4+ T cells were isolated. All vaccine recipients tested negative for nucleocapsid antibodies and had never contracted SARS-CoV-2 infection. Their cognate antigens are unknown. This specimen was CD4+ T cells from PBMCs cultured with SARS-CoV-2 spike peptides, taken before COVID-19 vaccination. The receptor set was obtained from a human donor who received a COVID-19 vaccine.

In its sample, this clone was seen once. CDR3 residues: CATHGQGASGANVLTF. The CDR3 DNA reads as TGTGCCACCCATGGACAGGGGGCCTCTGGGGCCAACGTCCTGACTTTC. The chain carries TRBV7-3 and TRBJ2-6, with TRBD1 identical over 11 bases. Germline V lookup: CDR1 SGHTA, CDR2 FQGTGA. The ends lost 10 bases at V and 0 bases at J; junction bases unmatched: 5. The CDR3 runs to 16 residues.

This chain links TRBV5-1 with TRBJ2-3; D is unresolved. The CDR3 has 13 residues. Trimming stripped 5 bases from V and 2 bases from J, with 9 bases between. Germline CDR1 is SGHRS and CDR2 is YFSETQ. The CDR3 is CASSDNPTDTQYF. As DNA, the CDR3 is TGCGCCAGCAGTGACAATCCCACAGATACGCAGTATTTT.

CDR3 protein: CAWKAAGTNYGYTF. DNA for the CDR3: TGTGCCTGGAAAGCGGCAGGGACTAACTATGGCTACACCTTC. This rearrangement joins TRBV30 to TRBJ1-2, with D possibly matching TRBD1 (5 bases). The germline V gene has CDR1 GTSNPN and CDR2 SVGIG (reference sequence). CDR3 length: 14 residues. Trimming pared 4 bases from V and 0 bases from J, leaving 12 bases between. Filled out from reference TRBV30 and TRBJ1-2, the complete variable domain reads SQTIHQWPATLVQPVGSPLSLECTVEGTSNPNLYWYRQAAGRGLQLLFYSVGIGQISSEVPQNLSASRPQDRQFILSSKKLLLSDSGFYLCAWKAAGTNYGYTFGSGTRLTVV.

The rearrangement joins TRBV27 to TRBJ2-4; 7 bases line up with TRBD1. V was pared by 6 bases and J by 8 bases, with 19 bases of the junction left unmatched. Looked up from germline, CDR1 is MNHEY and CDR2 is SMNVEV (reference sequence). This CDR3 comprises 17 residues. As DNA, the CDR3 is TGTGCCAGCAGCAGACCCCTTAGACAGGGAGAAGGGCACATTCAGTACTTC. Its protein is CASSRPLRQGEGHIQYF.

This clone has a handful of counts. The V gene is TRBV6-6, the J gene TRBJ1-6, with 7 bases lining up with TRBD1. Germline trimming cut 8 bases from V and 0 bases from J; bases unmatched to any gene: 7. The CDR3 covers 16 residues. The germline V gene encodes CDR1 MNHNY and CDR2 SVGAGI (reference sequence). The CDR3 nucleotides read TGTGCCAGCGGGCCTTCAGGGGGCTCCTATAATTCACCCCTCCACTTT. Protein product: CASGPSGGSYNSPLHF.

The chain recombines TRBV7-9 with TRBJ1-1; D unclear. Germline-derived CDR1 and CDR2 are SEHNR and FQNEAQ (reference sequence). V lost 11 bases, J lost 4 bases, and 20 bases lay in between. The CDR3 consists of 14 residues. CDR3 loop: CAATGMVAGTEAFF. CDR3 DNA sequence: TGTGCCGCGACGGGCATGGTGGCTGGCACTGAAGCTTTCTTT.

The CDR3 DNA reads TGTGCCAGCAGCGGGACAGCAAATCAGCCCCAGCATTTT. Its translation: CASSGTANQPQHF. The genes are TRBV6-5 and TRBJ1-5; the match to TRBD1 covers 7 bases. The CDR3 covers 13 residues. Looked up from germline, CDR1 is MNHEY and CDR2 is SVGAGI. The ends lost 6 bases at V and 4 bases at J; junction bases unmatched: 3.

The chain uses TRBV4-1 and TRBJ2-1; 7 nucleotides align to TRBD1. CDR3 length: 16 residues. Looked up from germline, CDR1 is MGHRA and CDR2 is YSYEKL. With V trimmed by 3 bases and J by 5 bases, 10 bases remained unmatched. The CDR3 spells CASSQHRGDGNNEQFF. CDR3 nucleotides: TGCGCCAGCAGCCAGCACAGGGGAGATGGGAACAATGAGCAGTTCTTC.

This chain uses TRBV6-2 or TRBV6-3 with TRBJ2-7; 8 bases are shared with TRBD2. The junction had 8 bases not matched to a gene; V was cut back by 6 bases and J by 4 bases. This CDR3 has 14 residues. CDR1 and CDR2 from the germline V gene are MNHEY and SVGEGT. The CDR3 loop reads CASSRPGGEYEQYV. The CDR3 coding sequence is TGTGCCAGCAGCCGGCCGGGGGGGGAATACGAGCAGTACGTC.

V and J are TRBV5-1 and TRBJ1-2, with D maybe TRBD1 (6 bases). The CDR3 loop spans 13 amino acids. Between the trimmed V and J ends, which lost 4 bases and 8 bases, there was a span of 15 bases. The germline gives CDR1 SGHRS, CDR2 YFSETQ. The CDR3 sequence: CASSDQQGSGYTF. The DNA of the CDR3 is TGCGCCAGCAGCGACCAACAGGGTTCCGGCTACACCTTC.

V usage is TRBV9 and J usage is TRBJ1-4; 11 bases map to TRBD1. CDR3 length equals 17 residues. Germline V gives CDR1 SGDLS, CDR2 YYNGEE. The ends lost 4 bases at V and 4 bases at J; junction bases unmatched: 9. CDR3 DNA: TGTGCCAGCAGCTCCGGACAGGGGGCGGGTATTAATGAAAAACTGTTTTTT. This codes for CASSSGQGAGINEKLFF.

The chain couples TRBV6-5 to TRBJ2-3; maybe TRBD2 (6 bases). The V end lost 4 bases, the J end lost 6 bases, and 14 bases lay between the germline ends. The CDR3 has 14 amino acids. Germline CDR1 is MNHEY and CDR2 is SVGAGI. The DNA for the CDR3 is TGTGCCAGCAGTTTGACAACCCGGGGGGATACGCAGTATTTT. It translates to CASSLTTRGDTQYF.

The chain recombines TRBV7-3 with TRBJ2-1; D unclear. From germline, CDR1 is SGHTA and CDR2 FQGTGA. V lost 1 base, J lost 4 bases, and 11 bases lay in between. The CDR3 is 15 amino acids. CDR3 DNA: TGTGCCAGCAGCTTAAATGGGCGACTTTACAATGAGCAGTTCTTC. Translation gives CASSLNGRLYNEQFF.

This clone came up a few times. The genes are TRBV6-5 and TRBJ2-7; 12 bases fit TRBD1. The CDR3 totals 14 residues. J lost 4 bases, V lost 7 bases, and 5 bases had no gene match. Germline V gives CDR1 MNHEY, CDR2 SVGAGI. CDR3: CASMRDRGQYEQYV. CDR3 bases: TGTGCCAGCATGCGGGACAGGGGGCAGTACGAGCAGTACGTC.

This clone has only one observation. This chain uses TRBV5-1 with TRBJ1-4, with D perhaps TRBD1 (5 bases). Trimming cost V 7 bases and J 4 bases, with 17 bases left between them. Germline CDR1 reads SGHRS; CDR2 reads YFSETQ. The CDR3 has 15 residues. The CDR3: CASRSQTGDNEKLFF. DNA of the CDR3: TGCGCCAGCCGGTCCCAAACAGGTGATAATGAAAAACTGTTTTTT.

This chain joins TRBV10-2 and TRBJ1-1; 8 bases are a match to TRBD1. Germline CDR1 reads WSHSY; CDR2 reads SAAADI. CDR3 length: 13 residues. V lost 3 bases and J lost 5; bases outside the gene matches: 2. In nucleotides, the CDR3 is TGCGCCAGCAGTGAAGGACAGGGAACTGAAGCTTTCTTT. Protein product: CASSEGQGTEAFF.

This clone was found once. J is TRBJ2-1 and V is TRBV9; weak D call: TRBD2 (7 bases). The germline V gene encodes CDR1 SGDLS and CDR2 YYNGEE. The V and J ends lost 3 bases and 5 bases respectively, with 18 bases between them. This CDR3 comprises 16 residues. CDR3: CASSAVGGGTHNEQFF. DNA for the CDR3: TGTGCCAGCAGCGCCGTAGGGGGGGGGACCCACAATGAGCAGTTCTTC.

In nucleotides, the CDR3 is TGTGCCAGCAGCCGCTCGGGGGGGACCGGGGAGCTGTTTTTT. Amino acids: CASSRSGGTGELFF. The chain links TRBV7-9 to TRBJ2-2; 8 bases fit TRBD2. The length of the CDR3 is 14 residues. Per the germline V gene, CDR1 is SEHNR and CDR2 is FQNEAQ (reference sequence). Trimming at V came to 5 bases and at J to 5 bases, leaving 4 bases not matched to a gene. Drawing the rest from reference TRBV7-9 and TRBJ2-2, the complete variable domain is DTGVSQNPRHKITKRGQNVTFRCDPISEHNRLYWYRQTLGQGPEFLTYFQNEAQLEKSRLLSDRFSAERPKGSFSTLEIQRTEQGDSAMYLCASSRSGGTGELFFGEGSRLTVL.

This clone occurred a few times. The chain couples TRBV5-1 to TRBJ2-7, with 8 bases lining up with TRBD1. V lost 3 bases to trimming and J lost 0 bases; unmatched junction nucleotides: 2. This CDR3 contains 14 residues. CDR1 and CDR2 from the germline V gene are SGHRS and YFSETQ. CDR3 sequence: CASSYDRGSYEQYV. DNA of the CDR3: TGCGCCAGCAGCTACGACAGGGGCTCCTACGAGCAGTACGTC.

The V call is TRBV5-1, the J call TRBJ2-3; tentatively, D is TRBD2 (7 bases). The CDR3 extends over 15 amino acids. The V end was cut by 0 bases, the J end by 4 bases, with 12 bases between. Germline loops: CDR1 SGHRS, CDR2 YFSETQ. The CDR3 nucleotides read TGCGCCAGCAGCTTGGCCGGAGGGGGGGCAGATACGCAGTATTTT. Protein sequence: CASSLAGGGADTQYF.

This chain links TRBV18 with TRBJ2-3; 11 bases match TRBD2. The V gene end was trimmed by 2 bases and the J gene end by 4 bases; junction bases not matched to a gene: 8. CDR1 is KGHSH, CDR2 LQKENI, per germline. The CDR3 covers 17 residues. The CDR3 DNA sequence: TGTGCCAGCTCACCAAGGCTGACTAGCGGGGAATCAGATACGCAGTATTTT. It specifies CASSPRLTSGESDTQYF.

The chain uses TRBV18 and TRBJ2-5; D remains ambiguous. The CDR3 runs 15 residues. Trimming stripped 4 bases from V and 2 bases from J, with 14 bases between. Germline V CDR1 and CDR2: KGHSH, LQKENI. The DNA of the CDR3 is TGTGCCAGCTCACGTGGTGTAGGGCGGCAAGAGACCCAGTACTTC. Translating gives CASSRGVGRQETQYF.

The chain couples TRBV19 to TRBJ2-2; 9 bases are shared with TRBD1. V was clipped by 5 bases and J by 2 bases; unmatched bases: 12. Germline assignment: CDR1 LNHDA and CDR2 SQIVND (reference sequence). This CDR3 contains 18 residues. The CDR3 coding sequence is TGTGCCAGTAGTTTGTGGGGACAGGGTAAGGGAAACACCGGGGAGCTGTTTTTT. Translated: CASSLWGQGKGNTGELFF. Based on the CDR3 plus reference TRBV19 and TRBJ2-2, the full variable domain is DGGITQSPKYLFRKEGQNVTLSCEQNLNHDAMYWYRQDPGQGLRLIYYSQIVNDFQKGDIAEGYSVSREKKESFPLTVTSAQKNPTAFYLCASSLWGQGKGNTGELFFGEGSRLTVL.

The rearrangement links TRBV6-6 to TRBJ1-1; D is undetermined. CDR1 and CDR2 (germline): MNHNY, SVGAGI (reference sequence). The CDR3 is made up of 13 amino acids. Trimming shortened V by 2 bases and J by 5 bases, and 9 bases separated the two germline ends. The CDR3 sequence is CASSYPGLTEAFF. CDR3 in DNA: TGTGCCAGCAGTTACCCGGGATTGACTGAAGCTTTCTTT.

This clone was seen just once. The CDR3 DNA sequence: TGTGCCAGTAGTACAAACCCTAGGACAGGTTCTTCCTACGAGCAGTACGTC. Its protein is CASSTNPRTGSSYEQYV. The genes are TRBV19 and TRBJ2-7; 7 positions match TRBD1. Germline lookup yields CDR1 LNHDA and CDR2 SQIVND (reference sequence). V dropped 4 bases and J dropped 1; count of bases not matched to a gene: 13. CDR3 length: 17 residues.

The J gene is TRBJ2-7, the V gene TRBV6-5; the D call may be TRBD1 or TRBD2 (5 bases each). Trimming removed 6 bases from V and 3 bases from J, with 12 bases in between. CDR3 length: 13 amino acids. CDR1 is MNHEY, CDR2 SVGAGI, per germline. The CDR3 coding sequence is TGTGCCAGCAGCCGGGACGGATACTACGAGCAGTACGTC. The encoded protein is CASSRDGYYEQYV.